This T cell receptor (beta chain) was recorded in a study of CD8+ T cells in alopecia areata. Treatment here: oral pan-JAK inhibitor, 5-10 mg twice daily. cDNA reverse transcribed from extracted RNA served as the sequencing template. Some clones are missing from TCRdb's copy, which holds only in-frame ones; the method was immunoSEQ multiplex PCR. The table shows hundreds of thousands of clones, with approximately 72% occurring only once. CDR1 is SGHDT, CDR2 YYEEEE, per germline. V shed 2 bases and J shed 0 bases, with 7 bases lying between them. The CDR3 covers 14 residues. This TCR came from a human donor with alopecia areata. The chain recombines TRBV5-6 with TRBJ2-3; no clear D gene. The specimen comprised CD4+ T cells sorted from blood, sampled between weeks 44 and 45, from a patient treated with tofacitinib. DNA for the CDR3: TGTGCCAGCAGCTTTGTATCCAGCACAGATACGCAGTATTTT. Its translation: CASSFVSSTDTQYF.